Below are 27 T cell receptor beta chains sequenced from a single sample in a study of a mutant IDH1 vaccine in newly diagnosed glioma. Their antigens remain unidentified. Profiled with immunoSEQ multiplex PCR; TCRdb holds only in-frame clones, not every one. The profile shows around 84,000 clones, roughly four fifths of them singletons. Regarding time point: week 47, end of study. Doses of 300 ug of mutant IDH1 20-mer peptide were given with topical imiquimod. Material: PBMCs, obtained from a glioma patient whose treatment included an IDH1 peptide vaccine. The receptors were gathered from a man aged 35-49 years with glioma.

The CDR3 region is CASSLTGTSYQETQYF. In DNA, the CDR3 is TGTGCCAGCAGCTTAACTGGGACTAGCTACCAAGAGACCCAGTACTTC. The chain uses TRBV11-2 and TRBJ2-5, with TRBD2 identical over 9 bases. CDR1 and CDR2 (germline): SGHAT, FQNNGV. V was pared by 2 bases and J by 0 bases, with 4 bases of the junction left unmatched. This CDR3 contains 16 residues.

The chain recombines TRBV29-1 with TRBJ2-3; 9 bases line up with TRBD1. V gave up 7 bases and J gave up 1 base; unmatched junction bases: 6. Germline CDR1 and CDR2: SQVTM and ANQGSEA. The CDR3 has 14 residues. Written as DNA, the CDR3 is TGCAGCGCCATGGACAGGGGAGGCACAGATACGCAGTATTTT. This gives the protein CSAMDRGGTDTQYF.

In this sample, this clone turned up once. This rearrangement joins TRBV5-8 to TRBJ2-5; 7 bases are shared with TRBD1. This CDR3 is 15 amino acids long. Germline V lookup: CDR1 SGHTS, CDR2 YDEGEE. The V and J ends lost 4 bases and 2 bases, in that order; junction bases with no gene match: 8. Written as DNA, the CDR3 is TGTGCCAGCAGCAGAGTTACAGGGGAACAAGAGACCCAGTACTTC. This encodes CASSRVTGEQETQYF.

The CDR3 sequence is CASRGLGVNEQFF. The CDR3 nucleotides are TGTGCCAGCCGGGGCTTAGGGGTGAATGAGCAGTTCTTC. V gene TRBV2 combines with J gene TRBJ2-1; D possibly uses TRBD1 or TRBD2 (5 bases each). Germline loops: CDR1 SNHLY, CDR2 FYNNEI. This CDR3 is built from 13 residues. V lost 8 bases, J lost 7 bases, and 15 bases lay in between.

This clone was seen more than once but under ten times. The chain has TRBV6-1 and TRBJ1-1, with D unresolved. This CDR3 has 14 amino acids. V was pared by 6 bases and J by 0 bases, with 11 bases between. CDR1 MNHNS and CDR2 SASEGT come from the germline V gene. CDR3 bases: TGTGCCAGCAGGGACGGGATAATGAACACTGAAGCTTTCTTT. Residues: CASRDGIMNTEAFF.

The gene calls are TRBV5-6 and TRBJ2-5; no firm D call. Germline CDR1 and CDR2: SGHDT and YYEEEE. Trimming removed 4 bases at V and 2 bases at J, with 15 bases between. The CDR3 contains 15 residues. The CDR3 DNA follows: TGTGCCAGCAGCCGGCTGAGTGCGGAACAAGAGACCCAGTACTTC. This gives the protein CASSRLSAEQETQYF. The whole variable domain, remainder taken from reference TRBV5-6 and TRBJ2-5, is DAGVTQSPTHLIKTRGQQVTLRCSPKSGHDTVSWYQQALGQGPQFIFQYYEEEERQRGNFPDRFSGHQFPNYSSELNVNALLLGDSALYLCASSRLSAEQETQYFGPGTRLLVL.

This clone has just one count. V and J are TRBV6-5 and TRBJ1-1; 7 bases align to TRBD1. CDR1 and CDR2 from the germline V gene are MNHEY and SVGAGI. CDR3 length: 13 amino acids. V was clipped by 6 bases and J by 5 bases; unmatched bases: 6. The DNA for the CDR3 is TGTGCCAGCAGGATACAGGGGATAACTGAAGCTTTCTTT. As protein: CASRIQGITEAFF.

The chain carries TRBV27 and TRBJ1-4, with D unclear. This CDR3 is 16 amino acids long. Germline V gives CDR1 MNHEY, CDR2 SMNVEV (reference sequence). Trimming removed 0 bases at V and 0 bases at J, with 8 bases between. The CDR3 nucleotides are TGTGCCAGCAGTTTATCACGAGTAGCAACTAATGAAAAACTGTTTTTT. Encoded protein: CASSLSRVATNEKLFF. The variable domain in full, completed from reference TRBV27 and TRBJ1-4, reads EAQVTQNPRYLITVTGKKLTVTCSQNMNHEYMSWYRQDPGLGLRQIYYSMNVEVTDKGDVPEGYKVSRKEKRNFPLILESPSPNQTSLYFCASSLSRVATNEKLFFGSGTQLSVL.

J is TRBJ2-2 and V is TRBV2, with 7 bases fitting TRBD1. Trimming at V came to 5 bases and at J to 5 bases, leaving 8 bases not matched to a gene. Germline V gene lookup returns CDR1 SNHLY and CDR2 FYNNEI. This CDR3 is 15 amino acids long. The CDR3 DNA sequence: TGTGCCAGCAGTAACCGGGACAGAGGGACCGGGGAGCTGTTTTTT. Its protein is CASSNRDRGTGELFF.

The V call is TRBV25-1, the J call TRBJ2-4, with TRBD1 identical over 7 bases. J gave up 1 base and V 6 bases, and 6 bases lay outside the gene matches. Looked up from germline, CDR1 is MGHDK and CDR2 is SYGVNS. The CDR3 extends over 15 amino acids. CDR3 region: CASREGGLAKNIQYF. CDR3 DNA: TGTGCCAGCAGGGAAGGGGGCCTGGCCAAAAACATTCAGTACTTC.

V gene TRBV19 combines with J gene TRBJ2-2; D not certain. V was shortened by 8 bases and J by 1 base, with 11 bases between the two germline ends. Germline assignment: CDR1 LNHDA and CDR2 SQIVND (reference sequence). The CDR3 runs to 14 residues. For the CDR3, the DNA is TGTGCCAGTGTATCGAGGCAGAACACCGGGGAGCTGTTTTTT. It translates to CASVSRQNTGELFF.

The chain uses TRBV5-4 and TRBJ2-7, with TRBD1 matching over 7 bases. The CDR3 extends over 13 amino acids. V was clipped by 2 bases and J by 3 bases; unmatched bases: 2. Germline lookup yields CDR1 SGHNT and CDR2 YYREEE (reference sequence). The CDR3 nucleotides are TGTGCCAGCAGCTTCCGGGACAGCTACGAGCAGTACTTC. Protein sequence: CASSFRDSYEQYF.

The V gene is TRBV10-3, the J gene TRBJ2-7, with D maybe TRBD1 (6 bases). The V gene lost 8 bases and the J gene lost 5 bases, with 16 bases spanning the gap. The V gene's germline CDR1 is ENHRY and CDR2 SYGVKD. The CDR3 loop spans 13 amino acids. The CDR3 reads CAIDRTGLHEQYF. The CDR3 DNA sequence: TGTGCCATCGATAGAACAGGGCTACACGAGCAGTACTTC.

This rearrangement joins TRBV5-6 to TRBJ2-3; D not certain. The V gene lost 1 base and the J gene lost 2 bases, with 8 bases spanning the gap. This CDR3 has 14 residues. The germline V gene encodes CDR1 SGHDT and CDR2 YYEEEE. The CDR3 sequence: CASSLYIFTDTQYF. Written as DNA, the CDR3 is TGTGCCAGCAGCTTGTATATTTTCACAGATACGCAGTATTTT.

The V and J genes are TRBV14 and TRBJ2-2; D is ambiguous. Germline V CDR1 and CDR2: SGHDN, FVKESK. CDR3 length: 12 amino acids. Trimming left V 6 bases short and J 6 bases short, with 8 bases between. CDR3 coding DNA: TGTGCCAGCAGGCCAGGTCCCGGGGAGCTGTTTTTT. Translating it yields CASRPGPGELFF. The full variable domain, with the rest looked up from reference TRBV14 and TRBJ2-2, is EAGVTQFPSHSVIEKGQTVTLRCDPISGHDNLYWYRRVMGKEIKFLLHFVKESKQDESGMPNNRFLAERTGGTYSTLKVQPAELEDSGVYFCASRPGPGELFFGEGSRLTVL.

Note on this clone: This sample also contains other DNA sequences that code for the same CDR3. The chain couples TRBV18 to TRBJ2-5; D unresolved. The V and J ends lost 6 bases and 5 bases respectively, with 7 bases between them. Looked up from germline, CDR1 is KGHSH and CDR2 is LQKENI. There are 11 residues in the CDR3. The CDR3 bases are TGTGCCAGCTCGCCCGGGGAGACCCAGTACTTC. Residues: CASSPGETQYF.

The J gene is TRBJ2-1, the V gene TRBV15; D is unclear. Germline V gene sequence: CDR1 LNHNV, CDR2 YYDKDF (reference sequence). The CDR3 loop spans 9 amino acids. Trimming stripped 4 bases from V and 8 bases from J, with 0 bases between. This CDR3 is CATSNEQFF. In DNA, the CDR3 is TGTGCCACCAGCAATGAGCAGTTCTTC. The entire variable domain, with the rest obtained from reference TRBV15 and TRBJ2-1, is as follows: DAMVIQNPRYQVTQFGKPVTLSCSQTLNHNVMYWYQQKSSQAPKLLFHYYDKDFNNEADTPDNFQSRRPNTSFCFLDIRSPGLGDTAMYLCATSNEQFFGPGTRLTVL.

V gene TRBV5-6 combines with J gene TRBJ2-7; possible D gene TRBD2, 6 bases. Germline V gene sequence: CDR1 SGHDT, CDR2 YYEEEE. The CDR3 sequence is 14 residues long. Trimming stripped 1 base from V and 1 base from J, with 9 bases between. CDR3: CASSLMGGSYEQYF. The CDR3 region has the DNA TGTGCCAGCAGCTTGATGGGGGGATCCTACGAGCAGTACTTC. The full variable domain, in which reference TRBV5-6 and TRBJ2-7 provide the parts outside the CDR3, is DAGVTQSPTHLIKTRGQQVTLRCSPKSGHDTVSWYQQALGQGPQFIFQYYEEEERQRGNFPDRFSGHQFPNYSSELNVNALLLGDSALYLCASSLMGGSYEQYFGPGTRLTVT.

The CDR3: CASNRVGRTEAFF. CDR3 DNA: TGTGCCAGCAACAGGGTGGGGAGAACTGAAGCTTTCTTT. V usage is TRBV7-8 and J usage is TRBJ1-1, with D perhaps TRBD1 (6 bases). The CDR3 is 13 amino acids. V lost 7 bases and J 5 bases, leaving 14 bases between the germline ends. CDR1 and CDR2 (germline): SGHVS, FQNEAQ.

The rearrangement uses TRBV7-6 and TRBJ2-1, with D perhaps matching TRBD1 (7 bases). Trimming shortened V by 2 bases and J by 6 bases, and 14 bases separated the two germline ends. CDR1 is SGHVS, CDR2 FNYEAQ, per germline. The CDR3 sequence is 15 residues long. DNA for the CDR3: TGTGCCAGCAGCTTAAGGCAGGGGGGTGGCAATGAGCAGTTCTTC. Its protein product is CASSLRQGGGNEQFF. The full variable domain, with the rest looked up from reference TRBV7-6 and TRBJ2-1, is GAGVSQSPRYKVTKRGQDVALRCDPISGHVSLYWYRQALGQGPEFLTYFNYEAQQDKSGLPNDRFSAERPEGSISTLTIQRTEQRDSAMYRCASSLRQGGGNEQFFGPGTRLTVL.

The chain combines TRBV4-3 with TRBJ2-3; TRBD2 is a possible D gene (6 bases). The CDR3 length is 16 residues. CDR1 is LGHNA, CDR2 YSLEER, per germline. The V gene lost 4 bases and the J gene lost 1 base, with 15 bases spanning the gap. DNA for the CDR3: TGCGCCAGCAGCCCGAGCGGAGGGGCGGGCACAGATACGCAGTATTTT. Translating it yields CASSPSGGAGTDTQYF.

This chain uses TRBV7-2 with TRBJ2-3; unclear D gene. This CDR3 contains 13 residues. Germline V lookup: CDR1 SGHTA, CDR2 FQGNSA. The V and J ends lost 5 bases and 6 bases respectively, with 12 bases between them. The CDR3 sequence: CASSPKGWDTQYF. The CDR3 nucleotides are TGTGCCAGCAGCCCAAAGGGCTGGGATACGCAGTATTTT.

The chain carries TRBV11-2 and TRBJ2-7, with 11 bases that match TRBD2. The CDR3 runs to 14 residues. Germline-derived CDR1 and CDR2 are SGHAT and FQNNGV. Unmatched junction bases numbered 3, after V lost 5 bases and J lost 3 bases. Written as DNA, the CDR3 is TGTGCCAGCAGCCTGACTAGCGGGATCTACGAGCAGTACTTC. This encodes CASSLTSGIYEQYF.

This rearrangement joins TRBV7-2 to TRBJ2-7; D may be TRBD1 (7 bases). With 10 bases removed from V and 2 bases from J, the gap between germline ends came to 12 bases. The CDR3 totals 12 residues. CDR1 is SGHTA and CDR2 is FQGNSA in the germline V gene. The CDR3 DNA follows: TGTGCCACCCAGGGGGGAACCTACGAGCAGTACTTC. Protein sequence: CATQGGTYEQYF.

J is TRBJ1-3 and V is TRBV19; D not certain. The germline V and J ends were trimmed by 5 bases and 4 bases, with 15 bases remaining between them. This CDR3 is built from 15 residues. Germline assignment: CDR1 LNHDA and CDR2 SQIVND (reference sequence). The CDR3 DNA is TGTGCCAGTAGTTTCGGTTCGGCCGGGGGAAACACCATATATTTT. As protein: CASSFGSAGGNTIYF.

This clone has just a few counts. The chain recombines TRBV5-1 with TRBJ2-1; no clear D. Deletions cut 2 bases from V and 9 bases from J, with 9 bases between. The CDR3 has 12 residues. Germline loops: CDR1 SGHRS, CDR2 YFSETQ. CDR3 nucleotides: TGCGCCAGCAGCTTCCTATACGGTGAGCAGTTCTTC. Protein sequence: CASSFLYGEQFF.

The genes are TRBV5-5 and TRBJ2-6; a possible D gene is TRBD1 (5 bases). Germline values: CDR1 SGHKS, CDR2 YYEKEE (reference sequence). This CDR3 has 16 residues. The V end was cut by 1 base, the J end by 0 bases, with 8 bases between. The CDR3 coding sequence is TGTGCCAGCAGCTTGACAGGCTTCTCTGGGGCCAACGTCCTGACTTTC. Its translation is CASSLTGFSGANVLTF.